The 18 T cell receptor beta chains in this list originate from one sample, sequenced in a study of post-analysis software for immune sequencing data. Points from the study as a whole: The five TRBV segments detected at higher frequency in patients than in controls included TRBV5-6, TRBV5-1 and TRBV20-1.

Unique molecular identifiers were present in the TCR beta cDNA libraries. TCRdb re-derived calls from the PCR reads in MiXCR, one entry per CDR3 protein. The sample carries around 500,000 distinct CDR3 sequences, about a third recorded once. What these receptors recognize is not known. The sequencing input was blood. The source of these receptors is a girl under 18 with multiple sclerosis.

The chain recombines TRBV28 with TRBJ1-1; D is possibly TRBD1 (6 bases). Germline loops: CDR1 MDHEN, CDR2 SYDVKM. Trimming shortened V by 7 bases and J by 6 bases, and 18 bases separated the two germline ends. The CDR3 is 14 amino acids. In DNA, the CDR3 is TGTGCCAGCACCTTAGAGGGGGGATCGGCTGAAGCTTTCTTT. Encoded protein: CASTLEGGSAEAFF.

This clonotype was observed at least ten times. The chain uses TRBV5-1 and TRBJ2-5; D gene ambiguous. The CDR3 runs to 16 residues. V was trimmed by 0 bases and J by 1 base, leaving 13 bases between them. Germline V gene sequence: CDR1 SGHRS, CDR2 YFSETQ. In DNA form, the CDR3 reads TGCGCCAGCAGCTTGGGCGGATCACTCGCCCAAGAGACCCAGTACTTC. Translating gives CASSLGGSLAQETQYF.

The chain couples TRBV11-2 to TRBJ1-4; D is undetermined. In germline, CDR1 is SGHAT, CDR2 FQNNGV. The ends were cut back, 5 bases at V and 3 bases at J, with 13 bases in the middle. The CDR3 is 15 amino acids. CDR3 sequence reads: CASSRGILSNEKLFF. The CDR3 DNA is TGTGCCAGCAGCCGTGGGATCCTGTCTAATGAAAAACTGTTTTTT.

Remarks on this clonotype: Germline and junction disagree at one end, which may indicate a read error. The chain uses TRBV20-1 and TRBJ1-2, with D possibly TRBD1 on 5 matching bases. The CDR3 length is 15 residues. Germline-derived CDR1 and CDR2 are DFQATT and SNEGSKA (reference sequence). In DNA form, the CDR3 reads TGCAGTGCTAGCCCGGGCAGGGACCCCTTGTATGGCTACACTTTC. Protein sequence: CSASPGRDPLYGYTF.

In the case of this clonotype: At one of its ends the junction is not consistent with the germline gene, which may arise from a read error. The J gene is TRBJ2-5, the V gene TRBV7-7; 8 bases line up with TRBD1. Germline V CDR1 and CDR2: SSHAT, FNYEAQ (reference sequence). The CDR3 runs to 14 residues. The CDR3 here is CASNRDRSTWEQYF. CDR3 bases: TGTGCTAGCAACCGGGACAGGTCCACCTGGGAGCAGTACTTC.

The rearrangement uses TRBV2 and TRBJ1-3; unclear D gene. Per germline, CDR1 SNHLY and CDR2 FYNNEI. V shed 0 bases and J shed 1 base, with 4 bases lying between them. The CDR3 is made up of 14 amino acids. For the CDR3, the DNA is TGTGCCAGCAGTGAAGCCCGTTCTGGAAACACCATATATTTT. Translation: CASSEARSGNTIYF.

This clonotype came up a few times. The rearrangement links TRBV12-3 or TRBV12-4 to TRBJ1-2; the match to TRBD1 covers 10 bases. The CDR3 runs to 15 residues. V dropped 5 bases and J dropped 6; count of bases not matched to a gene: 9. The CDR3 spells CASSDQGQGVDGYTF. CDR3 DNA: TGTGCCAGCAGTGACCAAGGACAGGGGGTGGATGGCTACACCTTC.

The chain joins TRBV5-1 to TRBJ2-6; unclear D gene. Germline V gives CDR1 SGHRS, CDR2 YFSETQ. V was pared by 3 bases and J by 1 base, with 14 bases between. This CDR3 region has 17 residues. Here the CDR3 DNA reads TGCGCCAGCAGCTCCCTAGGGTTGGTGTCTGGGGCCAACGTCCTGACTTTC. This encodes CASSSLGLVSGANVLTF.

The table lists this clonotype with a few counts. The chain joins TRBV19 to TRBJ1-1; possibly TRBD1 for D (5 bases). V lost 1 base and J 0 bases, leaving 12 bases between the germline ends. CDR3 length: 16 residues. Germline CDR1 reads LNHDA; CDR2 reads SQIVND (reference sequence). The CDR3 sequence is CASSIGQGFLNTEAFF. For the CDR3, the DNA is TGTGCCAGTAGTATAGGCCAGGGATTCTTGAACACTGAAGCTTTCTTT.

The CDR3 region is CASSAQQPAGTDTQYF. Here the CDR3 DNA reads TGTGCCAGCAGCGCACAACAGCCGGCGGGCACAGATACGCAGTATTTT. The V and J genes are TRBV9 and TRBJ2-3; no reliable D call. Germline values: CDR1 SGDLS, CDR2 YYNGEE. V was pared by 3 bases and J by 1 base, with 15 bases between. The CDR3 is 16 amino acids. Using reference TRBV9 and TRBJ2-3 for the parts outside the CDR3, the full variable domain is DSGVTQTPKHLITATGQRVTLRCSPRSGDLSVYWYQQSLDQGLQFLIQYYNGEERAKGNILERFSAQQFPDLHSELNLSSLELGDSALYFCASSAQQPAGTDTQYFGPGTRLTVL.

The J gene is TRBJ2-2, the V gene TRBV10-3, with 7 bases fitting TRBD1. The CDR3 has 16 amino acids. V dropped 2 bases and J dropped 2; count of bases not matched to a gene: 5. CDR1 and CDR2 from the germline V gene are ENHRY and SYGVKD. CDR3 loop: CAISEAGTANTGELFF. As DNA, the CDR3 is TGTGCCATCAGTGAGGCCGGGACAGCCAACACCGGGGAGCTGTTTTTT.

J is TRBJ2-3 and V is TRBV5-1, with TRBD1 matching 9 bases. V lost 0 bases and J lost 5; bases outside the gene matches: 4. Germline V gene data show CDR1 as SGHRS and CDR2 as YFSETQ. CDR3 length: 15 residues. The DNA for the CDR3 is TGCGCCAGCAGCTTGGGGGGACAGGGAAGAGATACGCAGTATTTT. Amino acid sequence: CASSLGGQGRDTQYF.

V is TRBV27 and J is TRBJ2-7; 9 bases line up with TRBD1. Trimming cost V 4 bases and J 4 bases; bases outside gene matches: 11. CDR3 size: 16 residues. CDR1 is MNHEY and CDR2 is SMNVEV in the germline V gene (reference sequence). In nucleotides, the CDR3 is TGTGCCAGCAGTTCGGGACAGGGCCCTTTTCCGTACGAGCAGTACTTC. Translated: CASSSGQGPFPYEQYF.

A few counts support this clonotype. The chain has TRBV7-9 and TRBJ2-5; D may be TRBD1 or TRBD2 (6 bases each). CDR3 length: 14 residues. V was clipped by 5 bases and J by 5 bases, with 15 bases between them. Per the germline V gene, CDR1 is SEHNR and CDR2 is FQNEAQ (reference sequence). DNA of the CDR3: TGTGCCAGCAGCGTTCCCGGGGGCCCGGAGACCCAGTACTTC. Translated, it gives CASSVPGGPETQYF.

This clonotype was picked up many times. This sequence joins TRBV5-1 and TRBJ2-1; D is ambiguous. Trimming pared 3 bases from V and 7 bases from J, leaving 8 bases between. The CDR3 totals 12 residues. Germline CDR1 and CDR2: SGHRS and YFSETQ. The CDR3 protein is CASSSPGNEQFF. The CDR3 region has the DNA TGCGCCAGCAGCTCCCCTGGGAATGAGCAGTTCTTC.

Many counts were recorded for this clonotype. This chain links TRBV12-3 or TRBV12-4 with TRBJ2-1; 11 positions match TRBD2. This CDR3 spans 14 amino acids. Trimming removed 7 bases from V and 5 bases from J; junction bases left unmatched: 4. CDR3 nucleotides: TGTGCCAGCACGGTAGCGGGGGGGAACAATGAGCAGTTCTTC. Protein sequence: CASTVAGGNNEQFF.

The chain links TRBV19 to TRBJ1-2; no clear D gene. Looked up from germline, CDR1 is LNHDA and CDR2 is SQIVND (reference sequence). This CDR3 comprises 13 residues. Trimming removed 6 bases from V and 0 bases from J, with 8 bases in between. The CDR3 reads CASSDWSNYGYTF. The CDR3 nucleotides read TGTGCCAGTAGCGACTGGTCTAACTATGGCTACACCTTC.

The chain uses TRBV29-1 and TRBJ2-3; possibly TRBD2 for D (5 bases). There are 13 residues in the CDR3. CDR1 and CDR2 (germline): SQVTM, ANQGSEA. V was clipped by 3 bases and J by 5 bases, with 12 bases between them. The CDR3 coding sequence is TGCAGCGTTGATAGCTTCGAGGGAGATACGCAGTATTTT. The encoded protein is CSVDSFEGDTQYF.